These 5 T cell receptor beta chains were sequenced from one sample in a study of T cells in Graves' hyperthyroidism and ophthalmopathy. Researchers amplified the TCR beta CDR3 regions from RNA transcripts. The HTBI set primed first-round TCR CDR3 RT-PCR. TCRdb reanalysed the multiplex PCR reads using MiXCR and keeps one entry per CDR3 protein. The sample lists hundreds of thousands of distinct CDR3 sequences, 15% to 17% occurring once. Sample: blood. The receptors were gathered from a woman aged 18-30 years with Graves' hyperthyroidism.

This rearrangement joins TRBV10-1 to TRBJ2-1, with a possible D match to TRBD2 (5 bases). From germline, CDR1 is WNHNN and CDR2 SYGVQD (reference sequence). V was shortened by 0 bases and J by 10 bases, with 10 bases between the two germline ends. The CDR3 is 13 amino acids. This CDR3 reads CASSESLGGEQFF. The CDR3 nucleotides read TGCGCCAGCAGTGAGTCGTTGGGCGGGGAGCAGTTCTTC.

The V gene is TRBV4-2, the J gene TRBJ1-2; TRBD1 is a possible D gene (5 bases). In germline, CDR1 is LGHNA, CDR2 YNFKEQ. This CDR3 has 14 residues. Between the trimmed V and J ends, which lost 0 bases and 8 bases, there was a span of 13 bases. CDR3 sequence (DNA): TGTGCCAGCAGCCAAGATCTTACCGGGGACGGCTACACCTTC. This translates into CASSQDLTGDGYTF.

This rearrangement joins TRBV19 to TRBJ2-3; the match to TRBD2 covers 9 bases. The CDR3 loop spans 16 amino acids. The junction had 4 bases not matched to a gene; V was cut back by 1 base and J by 2 bases. Germline CDR1 is LNHDA and CDR2 is SQIVND (reference sequence). The CDR3 coding sequence is TGTGCCAGTAGTATAGGTAGCGGGAGATACACAGATACGCAGTATTTT. It is translated as CASSIGSGRYTDTQYF.

This clonotype occurred many times. The V gene is TRBV7-9, the J gene TRBJ1-1; no definite D call. Trimming left V 0 bases short and J 1 base short, with 9 bases between. The CDR3 contains 15 residues. The germline V gene encodes CDR1 SEHNR and CDR2 FQNEAQ (reference sequence). Written as DNA, the CDR3 is TGTGCCAGCAGCTTAGCGATAGGGCCGAACACTGAAGCTTTCTTT. Amino acid sequence: CASSLAIGPNTEAFF.

This clonotype was seen many times. The V call is TRBV12-3 or TRBV12-4, the J call TRBJ2-1; D is unclear. The V end lost 4 bases, the J end lost 5 bases, and 12 bases lay between the germline ends. The CDR3 has 14 amino acids. The DNA for the CDR3 is TGTGCCAGCAGTTCACAGTATGATCACAATGAGCAGTTCTTC. Amino acids: CASSSQYDHNEQFF.